These 7 T cell receptor beta chains were sequenced from one sample in a study of blood T cell repertoires in COVID-19. The table came from immunoSEQ multiplex PCR; TCRdb's copy has only in-frame clones and leaves some out. The sample records approximately 100,000 clones, about 85% being singletons. The sequencing sample was made of peripheral blood. All receptors derive from a human donor in a cohort sampled during active COVID-19.

V gene TRBV18 combines with J gene TRBJ2-7; tentatively, D is TRBD2 (6 bases). The germline V gene encodes CDR1 KGHSH and CDR2 LQKENI. This CDR3 contains 15 residues. Trimming took 4 bases from V and 2 from J, leaving 15 bases between them. Written as DNA, the CDR3 is TGTGCCAGCTCACGAGGCCCTGGCGGGGCCTACGAGCAGTACTTC. Its translation is CASSRGPGGAYEQYF. Full variable domain (missing parts from reference TRBV18 and TRBJ2-7): NAGVMQNPRHLVRRRGQEARLRCSPMKGHSHVYWYRQLPEEGLKFMVYLQKENIIDESGMPKERFSAEFPKEGPSILRIQQVVRGDSAAYFCASSRGPGGAYEQYFGPGTRLTVT.

This rearrangement joins TRBV3-1 (or the pseudogene TRBV3-2) to TRBJ2-7; 7 nucleotides match TRBD1. The CDR3 has 14 amino acids. V was clipped by 4 bases and J by 0 bases; unmatched bases: 3. Looked up from germline, CDR1 is LGHDT and CDR2 is YNNKEL (reference sequence). This CDR3 reads CASSLQGSSYEQYF. Here the CDR3 DNA reads TGTGCCAGCAGCCTACAGGGGAGCTCCTACGAGCAGTACTTC.

CDR3 loop: CASSQALGQGGGNTIYF. CDR3 bases: TGTGCCAGCAGCCAAGCCCTTGGGCAGGGTGGTGGAAACACCATATATTTT. This sequence joins TRBV3-1 (or the pseudogene TRBV3-2) and TRBJ1-3; maybe TRBD1 (5 bases). This CDR3 has 17 residues. V was trimmed by 1 base and J by 3 bases, leaving 16 bases between them. Germline assignment: CDR1 LGHDT and CDR2 YNNKEL (reference sequence).

The gene calls are TRBV6-5 and TRBJ1-2; unclear D gene. Germline CDR1 is MNHEY and CDR2 is SVGAGI. V lost 4 bases to trimming and J lost 7 bases, with 16 bases between them. The CDR3 sequence is 14 residues long. CDR3 nucleotide sequence: TGTGCCAGCAGTTCGGCAGGCGCGGGTACTGGCTACACCTTC. Translating gives CASSSAGAGTGYTF.

This chain connects TRBV29-1 to TRBJ1-2; no clear D gene. The CDR3 is made up of 11 amino acids. Trimming left V 3 bases short and J 5 bases short, with 7 bases between. Germline V gene lookup returns CDR1 SQVTM and CDR2 ANQGSEA. CDR3 coding DNA: TGCAGCGTTGACCTCGGTTATGGCTACACCTTC. Protein: CSVDLGYGYTF.

This chain uses TRBV7-2 with TRBJ2-1; 11 nucleotides match TRBD2. Looked up from germline, CDR1 is SGHTA and CDR2 is FQGNSA. With V trimmed by 0 bases and J by 3 bases, 4 bases remained unmatched. The CDR3 runs 17 residues. CDR3 region: CASSLATLAGGYNEQFF. The CDR3 nucleotides read TGTGCCAGCAGCTTAGCTACCCTAGCGGGGGGCTACAATGAGCAGTTCTTC. The whole variable domain, filled in from reference TRBV7-2 and TRBJ2-1, reads GAGVSQSPSNKVTEKGKDVELRCDPISGHTALYWYRQSLGQGLEFLIYFQGNSAPDKSGLPSDRFSAERTGGSVSTLTIQRTQQEDSAVYLCASSLATLAGGYNEQFFGPGTRLTVL.

This chain links TRBV5-1 with TRBJ2-3; 9 bases map to TRBD2. This CDR3 region has 16 residues. Trimming cost V 2 bases and J 2 bases; bases outside gene matches: 6. Germline loops: CDR1 SGHRS, CDR2 YFSETQ. Here the CDR3 reads CASSLTLAGLTDTQYF. As DNA, the CDR3 is TGCGCCAGCAGCTTAACCCTAGCGGGACTCACAGATACGCAGTATTTT.